This T cell receptor beta chain was captured by sequencing in a study of blood T cell repertoires in COVID-19. Study-level background: The United States, Italy and Spain provided the acute and convalescent COVID-19 samples. In each case, the material was cDNA or gDNA derived from T cells, B-cell-depleted T cells, or PBMCs.

In the source study's methods: From reference gene primer amplification, estimates of nucleated cell counts were derived. This table comes from immunoSEQ multiplex PCR, and its TCRdb copy is limited to in-frame clones, with some not included. Clone size and V and J calls were adopted from that table, with D and trimming inferred from the DNA. The table shows some 26,000 clones, with about two thirds occurring only once. The CDR3 runs to 16 residues. Germline CDR1 reads LNHDA; CDR2 reads SQIVND (reference sequence). Unmatched junction bases numbered 7, after V lost 3 bases and J lost 2 bases. The chain recombines TRBV19 with TRBJ2-3, with 8 bases lining up with TRBD2. The sample was peripheral blood. The TCR originated in a woman older than 75 with acute or convalescent COVID-19. CDR3 DNA sequence: TGTGCCAGTAGTATTGGGCTAGCGGGCAACACAGATACGCAGTATTTT. Translating it yields CASSIGLAGNTDTQYF.